A single T cell receptor beta chain is shown here with its context. The target antigen is unknown. The CDR3 has 16 residues. The V and J ends lost 2 bases and 5 bases, in that order; junction bases with no gene match: 10. Germline V lookup: CDR1 LGHDT, CDR2 YNNKEL (reference sequence). The data derive from a study of T cell responses to AZD1222 COVID-19 vaccine. Assay: immunoSEQ multiplex PCR; the TCRdb copy retains only in-frame clones and omits some. This table holds around 130,000 clones, about 86% found once. Study-wide findings and caveats: Regions 160-218 and 743-854 dominated among vaccine-associated CD4 TCRs spanning spike. Most donors were white British, females outnumbered males, and clonal diversity was possibly underestimated.

The source material was peripheral blood, sampled on day 0 of AZD1222 vaccination. J is TRBJ1-2 and V is TRBV3-1 (or the pseudogene TRBV3-2); TRBD1 matches at 8 bases. The receptor's source is an adult in good health. CDR3 residues: CASSQWTGRARYGYTF. In DNA, the CDR3 is TGTGCCAGCAGCCAATGGACAGGGAGGGCCAGATATGGCTACACCTTC.